Sequencing of this TCR beta chain was carried out in a study of OX40 agonist ivuxolimab in advanced cancers. Regarding the study in general: Ivuxolimab was a fully human IgG2 agonistic monoclonal antibody targeting the costimulatory receptor OX40 (CD134). Intravenous ivuxolimab was administered to patients every 2 weeks at six dose levels: 0.01, 0.1, 0.3, 1.5, 3 and 10 mg/kg. Among the roughly 50 dose-escalation patients, 19 had hepatocellular carcinoma, roughly 15 melanoma, 9 renal cell carcinoma and 9 head and neck cancer. In the dose-escalation cohort, roughly 82% of patients were male, and the mean age was 60 years with a range of roughly 20 to 80. Patients were allowed to have had prior anti-PD-1, anti-PD-L1 or anti-CTLA-4 therapy, and approximately 40% of the dose-escalation patients had been treated with checkpoint inhibitors. Three dose-escalation patients achieved partial responses, one with hepatocellular carcinoma and two with cutaneous melanoma. Peripheral TCRbeta sequencing aimed to test whether ivuxolimab altered TCR sequence diversity and caused clonal T-cell expansion. The paper reports the monotherapy dose-escalation portion (N ≈ 50 patients) of the phase I ivuxolimab trial. General findings and caveats noted by the study authors: At doses of 0.1 to 3.0 mg/kg, clonal expansion of both CD4+ and CD8+ blood T cells was observed from baseline to week 6. After ivuxolimab, more expanded clones were found on average in CD8+ T cells than in CD4+ T cells. Low levels of normalized T-cell clonal expansion were also seen in some patients who did not respond. In partial responders in the 0.1-3.0 mg/kg groups, normalized peripheral clonal expansion was found to be among the lowest, especially among CD8+ T cells. The antigen specificity of the clonally expanded peripheral T cells was not determined.

Genomic DNA was isolated from the sorted cells so that the TCRbeta CDR3 region could be sequenced. The immunoSEQ Assay was used for sequencing of TCRbeta CDR3 regions. TCRdb stores this immuneACCESS table with in-frame sequences only. Part of the clones is absent; in the studies checked, under half of the shortfall reflects unresolved V genes, and no reason is known for the rest. The sample data list 70,000 or so clones, and more than 70% of these were observed just once. The top ten hold 0.75% to 0.85% of the sample. Trimming takes 5 bases from V and 7 bases from J, and the germline ends sit 12 bases apart. Counted from cysteine to phenylalanine, this CDR3 has 13 amino acids. The retained sequence is limited to the CDR3, 39 bases, with the frame set at the first base. The germline V gene gives CDR1 as SGHTA and CDR2 as FQGTGA. The trial excluded patients who had a history of autoimmune disease or who were on systemic immunosuppression. In every dose cohort, peripheral blood was drawn for TCR sequencing at baseline, cycle 4 day 1, and cycle 7 day 1. Samples were obtained from an open-label, multicenter, first-in-human phase I dose-escalation trial of ivuxolimab. Adults with locally advanced or metastatic melanoma, renal cell carcinoma, hepatocellular carcinoma or head and neck squamous cell carcinoma were enrolled in the trial. Before TCR sequencing, CD4+ T cells and CD8+ T cells were sorted from peripheral blood as separate populations.

On this clone itself: Its antigen is still unknown. No base quality values were provided; no much bigger clone lies one nucleotide off.

This receptor was taken from an adult with an advanced solid tumor such as melanoma, head and neck, liver or kidney cancer. The chain uses TRBV7-3 and TRBJ2-1; the D gene is tentatively TRBD1 or TRBD2, each matching 5 bases. The sequenced sample was CD4+ or CD8+ T cells sorted from blood, obtained in a trial of the OX40 agonist ivuxolimab. The bases are TGTGCCAGCAGCACAGGACTCGGGAATGAGCAGTTCTTC. Its amino acids are CASSTGLGNEQFF.